These 9 T cell receptor beta chains were sequenced from one sample in a study of cytomegalovirus exposure and HLA in healthy donors. Use of 60 Vbeta and 13 Jbeta primers characterized the PCR. Only in-frame clones appear in the TCRdb table, and some are missing; sequencing was by immunoSEQ multiplex PCR. Of 85,000 to 130,000 clones in the sample, roughly four fifths are singletons; the top ten hold roughly 1.6%. The sequenced material came from PBMCs. The receptors come from a man aged 50-60 years in good health and CMV-seronegative.

This clone was counted once. J is TRBJ2-5 and V is TRBV5-4; 9 positions match TRBD2. Germline V gene lookup returns CDR1 SGHNT and CDR2 YYREEE (reference sequence). The CDR3 extends over 15 amino acids. V lost 4 bases, J lost 2 bases, and 6 bases stayed unmatched. CDR3 bases: TGTGCCAGCAGCCTCCGACTAGCGGAACAAGAGACCCAGTACTTC. Translation gives CASSLRLAEQETQYF.

V is TRBV4-2 and J is TRBJ2-2, with TRBD1 matching over 11 bases. The CDR3 consists of 16 residues. CDR1 and CDR2 (germline): LGHNA, YNFKEQ. The junction had 7 bases not matched to a gene; V was cut back by 6 bases and J by 4 bases. In nucleotides, the CDR3 is TGTGCCAGCAGATCCGGGACAGGGGGTATCACCGGGGAGCTGTTTTTT. The encoded protein is CASRSGTGGITGELFF.

The chain links TRBV5-5 to TRBJ1-5; 7 bases agree with TRBD1. Germline values: CDR1 SGHKS, CDR2 YYEKEE (reference sequence). There are 14 residues in the CDR3. The junction had 6 bases not matched to a gene; V was cut back by 4 bases and J by 5 bases. Here the CDR3 reads CASSLDRADQPQHF. The DNA for the CDR3 is TGTGCCAGCAGCCTCGACAGGGCCGATCAGCCCCAGCATTTT.

This chain links TRBV6-5 with TRBJ2-7; 8 bases match TRBD2. The CDR3 consists of 15 residues. Germline CDR1 is MNHEY and CDR2 is SVGAGI. V was clipped by 0 bases and J by 1 base; unmatched bases: 2. The CDR3 coding sequence is TGTGCCAGCAGTTACTCGGCGGGGGGTTCCTACGAGCAGTACTTC. The encoded protein is CASSYSAGGSYEQYF.

This clone was detected once. The chain carries TRBV19 and TRBJ2-1, with 9 nucleotides matching TRBD2. V was pared by 1 base and J by 4 bases, with 5 bases of the junction left unmatched. The germline gives CDR1 LNHDA, CDR2 SQIVND (reference sequence). The CDR3 consists of 16 residues. The CDR3 reads CASSIVAGDLYNEQFF. As DNA, the CDR3 is TGTGCCAGTAGTATAGTAGCGGGGGACTTATACAATGAGCAGTTCTTC.

The V and J genes are TRBV7-9 and TRBJ2-3; maybe TRBD2 (7 bases). V was clipped by 1 base and J by 2 bases, with 13 bases between them. CDR3 length equals 16 residues. CDR1 and CDR2 from the germline V gene are SEHNR and FQNEAQ (reference sequence). CDR3 residues: CASSLVGGLNTDTQYF. The CDR3 bases are TGTGCCAGCAGCTTAGTCGGGGGGCTAAACACAGATACGCAGTATTTT. Drawing the rest from reference TRBV7-9 and TRBJ2-3, the complete variable domain is DTGVSQNPRHKITKRGQNVTFRCDPISEHNRLYWYRQTLGQGPEFLTYFQNEAQLEKSRLLSDRFSAERPKGSFSTLEIQRTEQGDSAMYLCASSLVGGLNTDTQYFGPGTRLTVL.

The V gene is TRBV5-1, the J gene TRBJ1-1; D not certain. This CDR3 has 14 residues. Germline CDR1 and CDR2: SGHRS and YFSETQ. Deletions cut 4 bases from V and 1 base from J, with 11 bases between. The CDR3 sequence is CASSVDTSNTEAFF. The CDR3 DNA is TGCGCCAGCAGCGTAGACACCTCGAACACTGAAGCTTTCTTT.

This clone showed up just a few times. This rearrangement joins TRBV15 to TRBJ2-5; the D gene is possibly TRBD2 (7 bases). This CDR3 comprises 14 residues. Between the trimmed V and J ends, which lost 8 bases and 5 bases, there was a span of 18 bases. CDR1 is LNHNV and CDR2 is YYDKDF in the germline V gene (reference sequence). The CDR3 spells CATGGGGDRETQYF. CDR3 nucleotide sequence: TGTGCCACCGGGGGAGGGGGGGATCGGGAGACCCAGTACTTC.

This clone was observed a single time. The CDR3 spells CASSQDRTGFSGANVLTF. CDR3 nucleotide sequence: TGCGCCAGCAGCCAAGATAGAACAGGCTTCTCTGGGGCCAACGTCCTGACTTTC. This chain links TRBV4-1 with TRBJ2-6; possible D gene TRBD1, 5 bases. V was pared by 0 bases and J by 0 bases, with 12 bases between. Germline CDR1 reads MGHRA; CDR2 reads YSYEKL. The CDR3 loop spans 18 amino acids.